Presented here are 25 T cell receptor beta chains from one specimen sequenced in a study of OX40 agonist ivuxolimab in advanced cancers. Profiled with immunoSEQ multiplex PCR; TCRdb holds only in-frame clones, not every one. The sample consists of approximately 88,000 clones, nearly 90% of them appearing once. The sample here was CD4+ or CD8+ T cells sorted from blood, taken in a trial of the OX40 agonist ivuxolimab. The receptors were sampled from an adult with an advanced solid tumor such as melanoma, head and neck, liver or kidney cancer.

This chain links TRBV5-5 with TRBJ2-7, with D tentatively TRBD2 (5 bases). The CDR3 has 14 amino acids. The germline CDR1 and CDR2 sequences are SGHKS and YYEKEE (reference sequence). Trimming stripped 5 bases from V and 0 bases from J, with 12 bases between. For the CDR3, the DNA is TGTGCCAGCAGGCGGACTGGGCGCTCCTACGAGCAGTACTTC. Amino acid sequence: CASRRTGRSYEQYF.

This chain joins TRBV10-1 and TRBJ2-7; D tentatively fits TRBD1 or TRBD2 (5 bases each). This CDR3 has 14 amino acids. The V gene's germline CDR1 is WNHNN and CDR2 SYGVQD (reference sequence). The V end lost 6 bases, the J end lost 4 bases, and 16 bases lay between the germline ends. DNA of the CDR3: TGCGCCAGCAGCCCATCCGGGACCGGATACGAGCAGTACTTC. Translated, it gives CASSPSGTGYEQYF.

To note about this clone: Its ends do not fully match the called genes, so a read error is possible. The rearrangement links TRBV7-7 to TRBJ2-5; a possible D gene is TRBD2 (5 bases). The CDR3 covers 15 residues. Germline lookup yields CDR1 SSHAT and CDR2 FNYEAQ (reference sequence). The CDR3 DNA reads as TGTGCTAGCAGCTTAGCCCGGGGTGGTCAAGAGACCCAGTACTTC. The encoded protein is CASSLARGGQETQYF.

The chain employs TRBV29-1 and TRBJ1-3; maybe TRBD1 (6 bases). The CDR3 loop spans 13 amino acids. Germline assignment: CDR1 SQVTM and CDR2 ANQGSEA. V gave up 7 bases and J gave up 2 bases, with 12 bases separating them. In DNA, the CDR3 is TGCAGCGCTTCAGGGGAGACTGGAAACACCATATATTTT. This translates into CSASGETGNTIYF.

The chain joins TRBV2 to TRBJ2-6; D is unclear. CDR3 length: 17 residues. Germline V gives CDR1 SNHLY, CDR2 FYNNEI. V was trimmed by 6 bases and J by 1 base, leaving 16 bases between them. The CDR3 coding sequence is TGTGCCAGCAGCCGCGTTAAGACCGGGTCTGGGGCCAACGTCCTGACTTTC. It yields the protein CASSRVKTGSGANVLTF.

This clone occurred a few times. J is TRBJ1-2 and V is TRBV10-3; D unresolved. The CDR3 runs to 12 residues. CDR1 and CDR2 from the germline V gene are ENHRY and SYGVKD. V dropped 0 bases and J dropped 7 bases, with 6 bases sitting between them. CDR3 sequence: CAISESRSGYTF. The CDR3 region has the DNA TGTGCCATCAGTGAGTCGAGGAGTGGCTACACCTTC.

The chain links TRBV5-8 to TRBJ1-5, with 7 positions matching TRBD1. Trimming removed 1 base from V and 6 bases from J; junction bases left unmatched: 7. The CDR3 is made up of 15 amino acids. CDR1 and CDR2 (germline): SGHTS, YDEGEE. Here the CDR3 reads CASSLSRGLGQPQHF. The CDR3 DNA sequence: TGTGCCAGCAGCTTGTCAAGGGGGCTTGGTCAGCCCCAGCATTTT.

V is TRBV11-2 and J is TRBJ1-5; D unresolved. Germline V gives CDR1 SGHAT, CDR2 FQNNGV. This CDR3 has 14 amino acids. V shed 1 base and J shed 3 bases, with 7 bases lying between them. CDR3 amino acids: CASSLVWFNQPQHF. CDR3 nucleotides: TGTGCCAGCAGCTTAGTGTGGTTCAATCAGCCCCAGCATTTT.

The chain is built from TRBV11-3 and TRBJ2-5, with TRBD2 as a possible D gene (7 bases). V was clipped by 4 bases and J by 4 bases, with 16 bases between them. CDR1 SGHNT and CDR2 YENEEA come from the germline V gene. The CDR3 length is 15 residues. The CDR3 here is CASSSEGGPGETQYF. The CDR3 nucleotides read TGTGCCAGCAGCTCCGAGGGGGGGCCAGGAGAGACCCAGTACTTC.

The chain uses TRBV5-1 and TRBJ2-3; TRBD1 or TRBD2 may be the D gene (5 bases each). The germline gives CDR1 SGHRS, CDR2 YFSETQ. The CDR3 runs to 17 residues. The V and J ends lost 2 bases and 3 bases respectively, with 19 bases between them. This chain's CDR3 is CASSFLPGRPRTDTQYF. As DNA, the CDR3 is TGCGCCAGCAGCTTCCTCCCGGGACGACCTCGGACAGATACGCAGTATTTT.

The rearrangement joins TRBV11-3 to TRBJ1-6; maybe TRBD1 (5 bases). The CDR3 length is 13 residues. Germline V CDR1 and CDR2: SGHNT, YENEEA. Trimming left V 0 bases short and J 8 bases short, with 5 bases between. The CDR3 sequence: CASSLEGDSPLHF. The CDR3 DNA reads as TGTGCCAGCAGCTTAGAGGGGGATTCACCCCTCCACTTT.

The chain links TRBV14 to TRBJ1-6; maybe TRBD1 (5 bases). The CDR3 runs 12 residues. Trimming shortened V by 4 bases and J by 15 bases, and 13 bases separated the two germline ends. CDR1 and CDR2 from the germline V gene are SGHDN and FVKESK. The CDR3 DNA reads as TGTGCCAGCAGCCCCCGTGGACATAACCTCCACTTT. Encoded protein: CASSPRGHNLHF.

The genes are TRBV10-2 and TRBJ2-7, with 11 nucleotides matching TRBD1. J was trimmed by 6 bases and V by 6 bases; bases with no gene match: 7. This CDR3 has 14 residues. The germline V gene encodes CDR1 WSHSY and CDR2 SAAADI. The CDR3 nucleotides read TGCGCCAGCAGGTTAGCCGGGACAGGGGGCGAGCAGTACTTC. This sequence encodes CASRLAGTGGEQYF.

V usage is TRBV30 and J usage is TRBJ2-7; D is uncertain. Germline CDR1 reads GTSNPN; CDR2 reads SVGIG (reference sequence). Trimming cost V 0 bases and J 4 bases, with 10 bases left between them. CDR3 size: 13 residues. The CDR3 bases are TGTGCCTGGAGTGTAAGTTTAGAGTACGAGCAGTACTTC. It is translated as CAWSVSLEYEQYF. Combining the CDR3 with reference TRBV30 and TRBJ2-7 gives the whole variable domain SQTIHQWPATLVQPVGSPLSLECTVEGTSNPNLYWYRQAAGRGLQLLFYSVGIGQISSEVPQNLSASRPQDRQFILSSKKLLLSDSGFYLCAWSVSLEYEQYFGPGTRLTVT.

The V call is TRBV2, the J call TRBJ2-7; D gene uncertain. Germline CDR1 and CDR2: SNHLY and FYNNEI. The CDR3 sequence is 12 residues long. Between the trimmed V and J ends, which lost 8 bases and 3 bases, there was a span of 11 bases. The CDR3: CASCPSVYEQYF. The CDR3, as DNA: TGTGCCAGCTGCCCCTCAGTCTACGAGCAGTACTTC.

The rearrangement uses TRBV19 and TRBJ2-3; D unclear. Germline lookup yields CDR1 LNHDA and CDR2 SQIVND (reference sequence). The CDR3 extends over 16 amino acids. Trimming stripped 5 bases from V and 0 bases from J, with 15 bases between. CDR3 protein: CASSPPTVGSTDTQYF. The DNA of the CDR3 is TGTGCCAGTAGTCCCCCGACTGTGGGGAGCACAGATACGCAGTATTTT.

Remarks on this clone: Distinct nucleotide sequences in the sample also encode this CDR3. The CDR3 DNA reads TGTGCCAGCAGCTTGGGGCGCAATCAGCCCCAGCATTTT. Residues: CASSLGRNQPQHF. The genes are TRBV5-6 and TRBJ1-5; D not resolved. Germline lookup yields CDR1 SGHDT and CDR2 YYEEEE. Trimming shortened V by 0 bases and J by 2 bases, and 3 bases separated the two germline ends. CDR3 size: 13 residues.

V gene TRBV19 combines with J gene TRBJ1-2; possibly TRBD1 for D (5 bases). V dropped 5 bases and J dropped 3 bases, with 13 bases sitting between them. The CDR3 is 14 residues long. Germline loops: CDR1 LNHDA, CDR2 SQIVND (reference sequence). As DNA, the CDR3 is TGTGCCAGTAGTCCCCGACTGGGGGACTATGGCTACACCTTC. Residues: CASSPRLGDYGYTF.

This clone has a single count. The rearrangement links TRBV4-1 to TRBJ2-2; D perhaps matches TRBD1 (7 bases). The germline V and J ends were trimmed by 3 bases and 1 base, with 18 bases remaining between them. The CDR3 spans 18 residues. Per the germline V gene, CDR1 is MGHRA and CDR2 is YSYEKL. The CDR3 DNA reads TGCGCCAGCAGCCATAGTAGGGGAGGACAGGTGAACACCGGGGAGCTGTTTTTT. It specifies CASSHSRGGQVNTGELFF.

This clone appeared a few times. The chain carries TRBV13 and TRBJ2-7, with TRBD2 as a possible D gene (5 bases). Germline CDR1 and CDR2: PRHDT and FYEKMQ (reference sequence). V lost 6 bases and J lost 7, with 13 bases in between. The CDR3 consists of 12 residues. The CDR3 is CASSRTRTEQYF. CDR3 DNA: TGTGCCAGCAGTCGAACTCGGACTGAGCAGTACTTC. The whole variable domain, remainder taken from reference TRBV13 and TRBJ2-7, is AAGVIQSPRHLIKEKRETATLKCYPIPRHDTVYWYQQGPGQDPQFLISFYEKMQSDKGSIPDRFSAQQFSDYHSELNMSSLELGDSALYFCASSRTRTEQYFGPGTRLTVT.

The V gene is TRBV6-1, the J gene TRBJ2-7; D is unresolved. Germline values: CDR1 MNHNS, CDR2 SASEGT. The CDR3 contains 13 residues. V lost 8 bases, J lost 3 bases, and 14 bases lay in between. CDR3 amino acids: CASLNLRSYEQYF. CDR3 DNA: TGTGCCAGCTTAAACCTCCGAAGCTACGAGCAGTACTTC.

This clone was seen a single time. The J gene is TRBJ1-2, the V gene TRBV6-5, with a weak D call TRBD1 (6 bases). The CDR3 consists of 13 residues. V gave up 5 bases and J gave up 8 bases, with 15 bases separating them. Germline assignment: CDR1 MNHEY and CDR2 SVGAGI. The CDR3 DNA is TGTGCCAGCAGTACCGACAGGCCTGAGGGCTACACCTTC. Translating it yields CASSTDRPEGYTF.

The J gene is TRBJ1-3, the V gene TRBV2, with D hard to call. This CDR3 has 14 residues. V dropped 8 bases and J dropped 0 bases, with 11 bases sitting between them. Germline V gene sequence: CDR1 SNHLY, CDR2 FYNNEI. CDR3 region: CASFRGLSGNTIYF. The CDR3 DNA sequence: TGTGCCAGCTTTAGAGGCCTCTCTGGAAACACCATATATTTT.

The chain employs TRBV7-2 and TRBJ1-1; TRBD1 might be the D (6 bases). The CDR3 spans 14 residues. V lost 11 bases to trimming and J lost 3 bases, with 19 bases between them. Germline V gene sequence: CDR1 SGHTA, CDR2 FQGNSA. The CDR3 DNA reads TGTGCCTCATTCGAGGGGGGTATGGACACTGAAGCTTTCTTT. Encoded protein: CASFEGGMDTEAFF.

This clone was counted a few times. The chain is built from TRBV5-1 and TRBJ1-2; D not certain. Germline lookup yields CDR1 SGHRS and CDR2 YFSETQ. V was shortened by 2 bases and J by 2 bases, with 4 bases between the two germline ends. The CDR3 is made up of 12 amino acids. CDR3 sequence: CASSFGNYGYTF. DNA for the CDR3: TGCGCCAGCAGCTTCGGGAACTATGGCTACACCTTC. Based on the CDR3 plus reference TRBV5-1 and TRBJ1-2, the full variable domain is KAGVTQTPRYLIKTRGQQVTLSCSPISGHRSVSWYQQTPGQGLQFLFEYFSETQRNKGNFPGRFSGRQFSNSRSEMNVSTLELGDSALYLCASSFGNYGYTFGSGTRLTVV.